This paragraph covers one T cell receptor (beta chain) sequence. This sample was included in a study of blood T cell repertoires in COVID-19. As for the study in general: Acute and convalescent COVID-19 samples came from the United States, Italy and Spain. Nucleic acid was either cDNA or gDNA, and it came from T cells, B-cell-depleted T cells, or PBMCs.

Authors' data handling: Quantification of nucleated cells was approximated via reference gene primer amplification. Method: immunoSEQ multiplex PCR; TCRdb's copy keeps in-frame clones and lacks some. V and J calls and clone size are given by that table; D and trimming were obtained from the DNA. The sample lists more than 80,000 clones, roughly 86% seen once, with 8% in the top ten. The germline V and J ends were trimmed by 3 bases and 0 bases, with 18 bases remaining between them. This CDR3 contains 17 residues. Looked up from germline, CDR1 is LGHDT and CDR2 is YNNKEL (reference sequence). This chain connects TRBV3-1 (or the pseudogene TRBV3-2) to TRBJ2-7; D not resolved. The sequence derives from a man between 50 and 59 years old with active COVID-19. The sample was peripheral blood. CDR3 sequence (DNA): TGTGCCAGCAGCCACCTTACGGGTCGGTCGAGCTCCTACGAGCAGTACTTC. It specifies CASSHLTGRSSSYEQYF.